This T cell receptor beta chain derives from a study of T cells in Graves' hyperthyroidism and ophthalmopathy. Study-wide background: Peripheral blood was collected at initial diagnosis, before any treatment.

TCR beta CDR3 regions were amplified from RNA. The primer set for the first-round RT-PCR of the TCR CDR3 was HTBI. TCRdb passed the multiplex PCR reads through MiXCR, listing each CDR3 protein once. Altogether 360,000 or so distinct CDR3 sequences are present, 15% being singletons, with the ten largest covering roughly 20%. A few counts support this clonotype. Its target is not known. The CDR3 runs to 14 residues. Trimming removed 9 bases from V and 2 bases from J, with 17 bases in between. Study-wide findings and caveats: Most thyroid-expanded clonotypes above 0.001 were also found in blood.

This TCR was sampled from a woman aged 60 to 75 with Graves' ophthalmopathy. Material: blood. The chain recombines TRBV12-3 or TRBV12-4 with TRBJ2-7; D possibly matches TRBD1 or TRBD2 (5 bases each). DNA of the CDR3: TGTGCCAGTGCCCGGGGCCCACGGACCTACGAGCAGTACTTC. Translating it yields CASARGPRTYEQYF.